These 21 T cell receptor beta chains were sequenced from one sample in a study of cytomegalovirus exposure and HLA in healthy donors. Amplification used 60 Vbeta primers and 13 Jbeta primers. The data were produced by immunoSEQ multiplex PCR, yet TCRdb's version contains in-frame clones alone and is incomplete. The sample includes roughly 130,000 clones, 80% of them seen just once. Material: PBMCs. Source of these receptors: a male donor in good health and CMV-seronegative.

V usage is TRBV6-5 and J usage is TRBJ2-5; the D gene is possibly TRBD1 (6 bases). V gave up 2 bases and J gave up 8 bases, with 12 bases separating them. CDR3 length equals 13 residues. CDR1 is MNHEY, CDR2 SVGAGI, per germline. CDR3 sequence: CASSYPGVSTQYF. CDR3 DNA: TGTGCCAGCAGTTACCCAGGGGTTTCAACCCAGTACTTC.

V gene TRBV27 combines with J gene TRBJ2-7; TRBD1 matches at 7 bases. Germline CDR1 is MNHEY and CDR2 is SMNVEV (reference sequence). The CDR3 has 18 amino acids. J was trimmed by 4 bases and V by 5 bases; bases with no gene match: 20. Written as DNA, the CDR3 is TGTGCCAGCAGTGGATCCGGCGTCCCTAGGGGGCCTGCTTACGAGCAGTACTTC. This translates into CASSGSGVPRGPAYEQYF.

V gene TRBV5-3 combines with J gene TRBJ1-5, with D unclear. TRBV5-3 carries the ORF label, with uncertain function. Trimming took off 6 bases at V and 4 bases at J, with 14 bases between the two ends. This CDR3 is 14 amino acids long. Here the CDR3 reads CARTSRGGNQPQHF. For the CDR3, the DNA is TGTGCCAGAACCTCAAGAGGCGGAAATCAGCCCCAGCATTTT.

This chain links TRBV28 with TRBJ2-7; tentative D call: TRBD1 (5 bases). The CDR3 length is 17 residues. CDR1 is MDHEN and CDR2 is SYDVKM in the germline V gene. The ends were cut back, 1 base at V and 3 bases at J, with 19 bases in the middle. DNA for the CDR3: TGTGCCAGCAGTTTATACCCCACGCTGGGGCGGTACTACGAGCAGTACTTC. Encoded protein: CASSLYPTLGRYYEQYF. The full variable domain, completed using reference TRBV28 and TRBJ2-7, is DVKVTQSSRYLVKRTGEKVFLECVQDMDHENMFWYRQDPGLGLRLIYFSYDVKMKEKGDIPEGYSVSREKKERFSLILESASTNQTSMYLCASSLYPTLGRYYEQYFGPGTRLTVT.

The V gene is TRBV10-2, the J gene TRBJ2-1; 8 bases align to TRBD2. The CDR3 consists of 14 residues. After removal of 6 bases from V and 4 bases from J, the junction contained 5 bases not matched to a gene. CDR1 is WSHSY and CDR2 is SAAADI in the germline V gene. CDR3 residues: CASRPGGTYNEQFF. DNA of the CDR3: TGCGCCAGCAGACCGGGGGGGACATACAATGAGCAGTTCTTC.

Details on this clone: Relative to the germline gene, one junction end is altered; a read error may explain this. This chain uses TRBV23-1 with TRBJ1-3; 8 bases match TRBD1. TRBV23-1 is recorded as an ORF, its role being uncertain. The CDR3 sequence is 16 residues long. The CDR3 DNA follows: TGCGCCAGCAGTCAAGACCCGGGACAGGTCGGAAACGCCATATATTTT. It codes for CASSQDPGQVGNAIYF.

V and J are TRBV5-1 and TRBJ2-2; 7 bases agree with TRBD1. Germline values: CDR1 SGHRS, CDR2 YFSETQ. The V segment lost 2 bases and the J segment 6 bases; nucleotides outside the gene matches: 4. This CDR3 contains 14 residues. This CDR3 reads CASSLNTGAGELFF. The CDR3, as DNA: TGCGCCAGCAGCTTAAATACAGGGGCCGGGGAGCTGTTTTTT.

CDR3 protein: CAWVSVEAFF. CDR3 in DNA: TGTGCCTGGGTTTCTGTTGAAGCTTTCTTT. V is TRBV30 and J is TRBJ1-1; D remains unclear. The germline gives CDR1 GTSNPN, CDR2 SVGIG (reference sequence). The CDR3 sequence is 10 residues long. Trimming shortened V by 5 bases and J by 7 bases, and 8 bases separated the two germline ends.

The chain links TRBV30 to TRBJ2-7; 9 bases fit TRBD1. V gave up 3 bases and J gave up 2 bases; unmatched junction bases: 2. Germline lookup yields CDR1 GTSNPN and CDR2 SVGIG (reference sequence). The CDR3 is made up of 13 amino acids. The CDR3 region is CAWRTGGTYEQYF. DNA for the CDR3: TGTGCCTGGAGGACAGGGGGTACCTACGAGCAGTACTTC.

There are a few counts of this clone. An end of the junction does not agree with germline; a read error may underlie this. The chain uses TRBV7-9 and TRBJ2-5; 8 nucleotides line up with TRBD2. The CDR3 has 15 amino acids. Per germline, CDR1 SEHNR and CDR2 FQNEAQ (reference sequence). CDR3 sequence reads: CSSSYRSGLVETQYF. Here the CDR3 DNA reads TGTTCCAGCAGCTATAGATCGGGACTAGTTGAGACCCAGTACTTC.

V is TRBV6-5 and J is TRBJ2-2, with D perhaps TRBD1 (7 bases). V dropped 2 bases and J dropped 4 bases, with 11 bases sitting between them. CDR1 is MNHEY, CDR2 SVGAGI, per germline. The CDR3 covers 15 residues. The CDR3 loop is CASSYGQGGTGELFF. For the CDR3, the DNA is TGTGCCAGCAGTTACGGGCAGGGGGGCACCGGGGAGCTGTTTTTT.

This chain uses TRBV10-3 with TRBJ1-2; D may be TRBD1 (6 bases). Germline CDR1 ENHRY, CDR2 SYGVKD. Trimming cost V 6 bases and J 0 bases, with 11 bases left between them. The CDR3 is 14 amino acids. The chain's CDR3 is CAISGQLANYGYTF. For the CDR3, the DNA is TGTGCCATCAGCGGACAGTTAGCTAACTATGGCTACACCTTC.

CDR3 loop: CASSFLGKDRMIYGYTF. The DNA of the CDR3 is TGTGCCAGCAGCTTCCTCGGGAAGGACAGGATGATCTATGGCTACACCTTC. V is TRBV7-6 and J is TRBJ1-2; 7 positions match TRBD1. Germline V lookup: CDR1 SGHVS, CDR2 FNYEAQ. CDR3 length: 17 residues. The ends lost 3 bases at V and 4 bases at J; junction bases unmatched: 14.

The DNA for the CDR3 is TGTGCCTGGAGCCCTACAGAAGGGGGTTTGGGGAACACTGAAGCTTTCTTT. This gives the protein CAWSPTEGGLGNTEAFF. This chain uses TRBV30 with TRBJ1-1; tentative D call: TRBD1 (6 bases). V was pared by 3 bases and J by 1 base, with 21 bases between. CDR1 GTSNPN and CDR2 SVGIG come from the germline V gene (reference sequence). The CDR3 is made up of 17 amino acids.

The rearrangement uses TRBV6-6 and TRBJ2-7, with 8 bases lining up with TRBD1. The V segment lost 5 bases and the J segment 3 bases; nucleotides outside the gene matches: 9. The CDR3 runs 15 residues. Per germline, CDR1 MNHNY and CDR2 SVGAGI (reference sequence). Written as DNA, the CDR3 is TGTGCCAGCAGTCCTCTGAAGACAGGGGACTACGAGCAGTACTTC. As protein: CASSPLKTGDYEQYF.

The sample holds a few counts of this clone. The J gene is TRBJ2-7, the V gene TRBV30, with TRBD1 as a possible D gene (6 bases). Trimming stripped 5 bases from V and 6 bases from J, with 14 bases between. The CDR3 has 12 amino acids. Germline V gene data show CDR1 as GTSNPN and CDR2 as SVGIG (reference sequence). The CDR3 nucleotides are TGTGCCTGGGGACGTTCAGGGGCCGAGCAGTACTTC. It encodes CAWGRSGAEQYF.

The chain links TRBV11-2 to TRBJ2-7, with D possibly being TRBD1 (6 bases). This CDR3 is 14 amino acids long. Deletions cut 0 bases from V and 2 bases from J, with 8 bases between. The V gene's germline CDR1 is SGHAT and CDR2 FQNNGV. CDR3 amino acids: CASSLEGAAYEQYF. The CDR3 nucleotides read TGTGCCAGCAGCTTAGAGGGGGCAGCCTACGAGCAGTACTTC.

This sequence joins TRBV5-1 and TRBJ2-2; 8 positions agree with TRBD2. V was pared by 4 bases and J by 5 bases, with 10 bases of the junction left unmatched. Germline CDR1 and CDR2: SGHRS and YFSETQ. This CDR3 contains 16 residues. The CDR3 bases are TGCGCCAGCAGCCTACAACGGGGGGGCCGGACCGGGGAGCTGTTTTTT. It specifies CASSLQRGGRTGELFF.

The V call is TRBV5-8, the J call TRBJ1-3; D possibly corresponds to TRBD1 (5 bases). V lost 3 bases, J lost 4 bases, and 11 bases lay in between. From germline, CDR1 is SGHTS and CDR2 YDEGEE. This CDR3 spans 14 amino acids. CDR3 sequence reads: CASSWGGAGNTIYF. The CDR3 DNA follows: TGTGCCAGCAGCTGGGGGGGTGCCGGAAACACCATATATTTT.

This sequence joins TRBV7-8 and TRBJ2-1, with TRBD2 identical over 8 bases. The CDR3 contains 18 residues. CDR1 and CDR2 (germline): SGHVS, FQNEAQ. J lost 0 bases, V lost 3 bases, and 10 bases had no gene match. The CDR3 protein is CASSFWTSTQSSYNEQFF. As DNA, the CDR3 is TGTGCCAGCAGCTTCTGGACTAGCACCCAGAGCTCCTACAATGAGCAGTTCTTC.

The CDR3 nucleotides read TGTGCCAGCAGTCTTCAGGGACAAATCTACTCTGGGGCCAACGTCCTGACTTTC. It is translated as CASSLQGQIYSGANVLTF. This sequence joins TRBV27 and TRBJ2-6; weak D call: TRBD1 (6 bases). This CDR3 spans 18 amino acids. Germline V gene sequence: CDR1 MNHEY, CDR2 SMNVEV (reference sequence). Trimming stripped 5 bases from V and 0 bases from J, with 17 bases between.